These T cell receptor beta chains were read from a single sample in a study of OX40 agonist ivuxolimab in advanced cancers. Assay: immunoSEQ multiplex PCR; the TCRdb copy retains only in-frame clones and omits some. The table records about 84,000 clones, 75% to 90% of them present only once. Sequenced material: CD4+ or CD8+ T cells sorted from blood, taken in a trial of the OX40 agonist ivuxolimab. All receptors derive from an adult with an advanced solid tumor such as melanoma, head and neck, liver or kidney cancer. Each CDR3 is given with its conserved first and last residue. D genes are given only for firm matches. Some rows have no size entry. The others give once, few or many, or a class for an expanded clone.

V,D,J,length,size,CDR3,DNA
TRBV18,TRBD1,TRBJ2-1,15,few,CASSPPGTGINEQFF,TGTGCCAGCTCACCACCGGGGACAGGGATCAATGAGCAGTTCTTC
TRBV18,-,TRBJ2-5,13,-,CASSYGRAGPQYF,TGTGCCAGCTCTTATGGACGGGCTGGGCCCCAGTACTTC
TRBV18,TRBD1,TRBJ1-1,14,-,CASAPTGANTEAFF,TGTGCCAGCGCCCCGACAGGGGCGAACACTGAAGCTTTCTTT
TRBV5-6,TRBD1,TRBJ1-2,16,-,CASSLGDRSPLYGYTF,TGTGCCAGCAGCTTGGGGGACAGGAGCCCTCTTTATGGCTACACCTTC
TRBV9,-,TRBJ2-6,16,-,CASSPREGSGANVLTF,TGTGCCAGCAGCCCGCGAGAGGGCTCTGGGGCCAACGTCCTGACTTTC
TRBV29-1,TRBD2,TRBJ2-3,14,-,CSSLAGGNRGTQYF,TGCAGCTCATTAGCGGGGGGCAATAGGGGGACGCAGTATTTT
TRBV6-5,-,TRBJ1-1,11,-,CASMAPRGAFF,TGTGCCAGCATGGCCCCCCGGGGGGCTTTCTTT
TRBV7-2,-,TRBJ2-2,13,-,CASSLAAFRELFF,TGTGCCAGCAGCTTAGCAGCCTTTCGGGAGCTGTTTTTT
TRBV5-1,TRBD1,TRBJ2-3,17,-,CASSLAWTGEGTDTQYF,TGCGCCAGCAGCTTGGCCTGGACAGGGGAAGGGACAGATACGCAGTATTTT
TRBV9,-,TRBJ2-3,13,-,CASSVTGSGTQYF,TGTGCCAGCAGCGTCACGGGGAGTGGTACGCAGTATTTT
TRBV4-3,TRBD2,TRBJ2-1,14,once,CASSQGDYLNEQFF,TGCGCCAGCAGCCAAGGGGACTACCTCAATGAGCAGTTCTTC
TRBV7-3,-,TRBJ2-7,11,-,CASSLVGQQYF,TGTGCCAGCAGCTTAGTGGGTCAGCAGTACTTC
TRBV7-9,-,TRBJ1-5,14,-,CASSRGSADQPQHF,TGTGCCAGCAGCAGAGGGTCTGCGGATCAGCCCCAGCATTTT
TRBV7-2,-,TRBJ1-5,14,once,CASSLGRENQPQHF,TGTGCCAGCAGCTTAGGCCGGGAGAATCAGCCCCAGCATTTT
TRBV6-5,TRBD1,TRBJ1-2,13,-,CASSYSDRIGYTF,TGTGCCAGCAGTTACTCGGACAGGATCGGCTACACCTTC
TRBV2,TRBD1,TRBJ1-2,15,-,CASSVLTGNVNGYTF,TGTGCCAGCAGTGTGTTGACAGGGAATGTAAATGGCTACACCTTC
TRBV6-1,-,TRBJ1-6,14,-,CASIGRGGWSPLHF,TGTGCCAGCATTGGCCGGGGGGGCTGGTCACCCCTCCACTTT
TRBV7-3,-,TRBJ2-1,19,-,CASSLNFRGQAPLDNEQFF,TGTGCCAGCAGCTTAAATTTCCGGGGGCAGGCGCCGTTAGACAATGAGCAGTTCTTC
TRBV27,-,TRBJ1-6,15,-,CASRPGVVYNSPLHF,TGTGCCAGCAGGCCCGGGGTGGTTTATAATTCACCCCTCCACTTT
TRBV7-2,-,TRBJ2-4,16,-,CASSQALTTVKNIQYF,TGTGCCAGCAGCCAAGCCCTCACCACAGTCAAAAACATTCAGTACTTC
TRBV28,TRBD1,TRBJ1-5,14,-,CASSSGGDGQPQHF,TGTGCCAGCAGTTCAGGGGGCGACGGTCAGCCCCAGCATTTT
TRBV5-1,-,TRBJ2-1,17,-,CASSSKAQGMSYNEQFF,TGCGCCAGCAGCTCGAAAGCCCAGGGGATGTCCTACAATGAGCAGTTCTTC
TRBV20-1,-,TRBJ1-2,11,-,CSAEDWYGYTF,TGCAGTGCTGAGGATTGGTATGGCTACACCTTC
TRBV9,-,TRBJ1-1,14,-,CASSVGGNGPEAFF,TGTGCCAGCAGCGTAGGAGGGAACGGCCCTGAAGCTTTCTTT
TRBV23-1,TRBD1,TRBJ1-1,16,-,CASMLHWKGANTEAFF,TGCGCCAGTATGTTGCATTGGAAGGGGGCGAACACTGAAGCTTTCTTT
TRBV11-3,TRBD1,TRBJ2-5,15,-,CASSPGQGGRETQYF,TGTGCCAGCAGCCCGGGACAGGGGGGTCGAGAGACCCAGTACTTC
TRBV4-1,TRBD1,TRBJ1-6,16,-,CASSQGPGQGNSPLHF,TGCGCCAGCAGCCAAGGCCCGGGACAGGGTAATTCACCCCTCCACTTT
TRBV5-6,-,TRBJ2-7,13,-,CASSLVSVYEQYF,TGTGCCAGCAGCCTGGTGAGTGTCTACGAGCAGTACTTC
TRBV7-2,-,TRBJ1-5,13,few,CASSPGTSQPQHF,TGTGCCAGCAGCCCCGGGACGTCCCAGCCCCAGCATTTT
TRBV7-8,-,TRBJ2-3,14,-,CASSLEERTDTQYF,TGTGCCAGCAGCTTAGAAGAGCGCACAGATACGCAGTATTTT
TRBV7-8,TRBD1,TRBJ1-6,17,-,CASSFPDRASYNSPLHF,TGTGCCAGCAGCTTCCCGGACAGGGCCTCCTATAATTCACCCCTCCACTTT
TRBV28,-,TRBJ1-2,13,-,CASSLRGNYGYTF,TGTGCCAGCAGCCTTAGGGGTAACTATGGCTACACCTTC
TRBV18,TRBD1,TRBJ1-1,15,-,CASSPDQGAGTEAFF,TGTGCCAGCTCACCAGACCAGGGGGCTGGCACTGAAGCTTTCTTT
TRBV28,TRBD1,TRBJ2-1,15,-,CASSGRDRGFSEQFF,TGTGCCAGCAGTGGCCGGGACAGGGGGTTTTCTGAGCAGTTCTTC
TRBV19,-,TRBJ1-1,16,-,CASSIHLPQGSTEAFF,TGTGCCAGTAGTATCCATTTACCGCAGGGGAGCACTGAAGCTTTCTTT
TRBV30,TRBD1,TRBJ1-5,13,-,CAWRDRIGQPQHF,TGTGCCTGGAGGGACAGGATAGGCCAGCCCCAGCATTTT
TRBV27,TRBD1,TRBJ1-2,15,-,CASSRGQGLDYGYTF,TGTGCCAGCAGTCGTGGACAGGGGTTAGACTATGGCTACACCTTC
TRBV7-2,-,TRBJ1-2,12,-,CASSPGLDGYTF,TGTGCCAGCAGCCCCGGACTAGATGGCTACACCTTC
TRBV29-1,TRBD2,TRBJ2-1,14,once,CSVVGGSSYNEQFF,TGCAGCGTTGTAGGCGGGAGCTCCTACAATGAGCAGTTCTTC
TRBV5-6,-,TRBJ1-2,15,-,CASSLGPGAIYGYTF,TGTGCCAGCAGCTTGGGACCTGGAGCTATCTATGGCTACACCTTC
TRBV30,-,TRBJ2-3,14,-,CAWSTENSTDTQYF,TGTGCCTGGAGTACAGAGAATAGCACAGATACGCAGTATTTT
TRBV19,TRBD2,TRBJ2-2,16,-,CASSAGGGANTGELFF,TGTGCCAGTAGTGCGGGAGGGGGCGCGAACACCGGGGAGCTGTTTTTT
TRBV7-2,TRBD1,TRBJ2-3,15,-,CASSLAQDREDTQYF,TGTGCCAGCAGCTTAGCGCAGGACAGGGAAGATACGCAGTATTTT
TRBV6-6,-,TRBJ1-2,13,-,CASTRYANYGYTF,TGTGCCAGCACTCGGTACGCTAACTATGGCTACACCTTC
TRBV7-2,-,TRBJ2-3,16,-,CASSSGPSTSTDTQYF,TGTGCCAGCAGCTCCGGGCCGAGTACTAGCACAGATACGCAGTATTTT
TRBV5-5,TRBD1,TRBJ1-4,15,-,CASSLQDRVGEKLFF,TGTGCCAGCAGCTTGCAGGACAGGGTCGGGGAAAAACTGTTTTTT
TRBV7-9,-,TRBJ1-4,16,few,CASSSPPRGVDEKLFF,TGTGCCAGCAGCTCCCCACCCAGGGGCGTTGATGAAAAACTGTTTTTT
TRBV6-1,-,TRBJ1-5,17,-,CASSEPRTQYSNQPQHF,TGTGCCAGCAGTGAGCCCCGGACACAATATAGCAATCAGCCCCAGCATTTT
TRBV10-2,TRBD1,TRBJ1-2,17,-,CASSTGTGSITNYGYTF,TGCGCCAGCAGTACCGGGACAGGGAGTATAACAAACTATGGCTACACCTTC
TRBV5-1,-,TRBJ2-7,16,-,CASSSSNSENSYEQYF,TGCGCCAGCAGCTCCTCGAACTCCGAAAATTCCTACGAGCAGTACTTC